The rows below give T cell receptor beta chains drawn from one sample of a study of T cell repertoires in cytomegalovirus infection. In TCRdb, the reads were re-called with MiXCR into one record per CDR3 protein. The repertoire holds 350,000 to 550,000 distinct CDR3 sequences, with approximately 30% as singletons. Sequencing was carried out using PBMCs. The receptors here all came from a human donor in good health (CMV status not recorded). Some clones in this sample may be carry-over from other donors' samples. The CDR3 runs from the conserved cysteine through the conserved F or W. Each record gives: J gene, V gene, D gene, clone size, CDR3 DNA, CDR3 protein. D genes are given only for firm matches. For some rows the clone size is stated as once, few or many, or as a class when expanded; others skip it.

TRBJ1-4,TRBV19,TRBD1,few,TGTGCCAGTACCCCGGAAGCTAAGACAGGGTACAAGAATGAAAAACTGTTTTTT,CASTPEAKTGYKNEKLFF
TRBJ1-6,TRBV20-1,NA,NA,TGCAGTGCTAGAGACGGGGCAGGGGCTGATAATTCACCCCTCCACTTT,CSARDGAGADNSPLHF
TRBJ2-3,TRBV19,TRBD1,few,TGTGCCAGTAGTATCTATTTTATGGGGACAGGGGAGGGCACAGATACGCAGTATTTT,CASSIYFMGTGEGTDTQYF
TRBJ1-1,TRBV6-5,NA,many,TGTGCCAGCAGTTACTCAGGGAGCGGGGTACGGGCTGAAGCTTTCTTT,CASSYSGSGVRAEAFF
TRBJ1-1,TRBV7-9,NA,many,TGTGCCAGCAGCTCCTCGTTAAACACTGAAGCTTTCTTT,CASSSSLNTEAFF
TRBJ1-2,TRBV5-4,TRBD1,NA,TGTGCCAGCAACGACAGGGACCATGGCTACACCTTC,CASNDRDHGYTF
TRBJ1-2,TRBV28,NA,few,TGTGCCAGCAGGGCGGGGGGGCCCTATGGCTACACCTTC,CASRAGGPYGYTF
TRBJ2-1,TRBV5-1,NA,many,TGTGCTAGCAGCCCCCGAGGGGGAAATGAGCAGTTCTTC,CASSPRGGNEQFF
TRBJ1-5,TRBV19,TRBD1,few,TGTGCCAGTAGTTCTCGGGACAGGTTTCAGCCCCAGCATTTT,CASSSRDRFQPQHF
TRBJ2-5,TRBV7-2,NA,many,TGTGCCAGCAGCTTAGCGTTCGGATCCTATCAAGAGACCCAGTACTTC,CASSLAFGSYQETQYF
TRBJ2-1,TRBV7-2,TRBD2,NA,TGTGCCAGCAGCTTATTCGCGGGGGGGAGCTCCTACAATGAGCAGTTCTTC,CASSLFAGGSSYNEQFF
TRBJ2-1,TRBV6-2/TRBV6-3,TRBD2,NA,TGTGCCAGCAACTTAGCGGGGGGTATATCCACTGAGCAGTTCTTC,CASNLAGGISTEQFF
TRBJ1-1,TRBV6-2/TRBV6-3,NA,NA,TGTGCCAGCACCCCTTCACAACGGACCGTGAACACTGAAGCTTTGTTT,CASTPSQRTVNTEALF
TRBJ1-1,TRBV12-3/TRBV12-4,TRBD1,NA,TGTGCCAGCAGTCCGACAGGGGCGCGGTCTGAAGCTTTCTTT,CASSPTGARSEAFF
TRBJ2-1,TRBV15,TRBD2,few,TGTGCCACCAGCACCAGGGGTGGAGCGGGGGGTTACAATGAGCAGTTCTTC,CATSTRGGAGGYNEQFF
TRBJ1-5,TRBV28,NA,few,TGTGCCAGCAGCTCCCCCGGGGATGAACAGCCCCAGCATTTT,CASSSPGDEQPQHF
TRBJ2-3,TRBV5-1,TRBD2,few,TGCGCCAGCAGCCCCCGGACTAGCGGGGGCCCTTTGATGACGCAGTATTTT,CASSPRTSGGPLMTQYF
TRBJ2-2,TRBV19,TRBD2,NA,TGTGCAGCGGGGGCAGCCACCGGGGAGCTGTTTTTT,CAAGAATGELFF
TRBJ2-7,TRBV7-2,TRBD2,many,TGTGCCAGCAGCGCTACCTCTATGCTAGCGGGGGCCAAGGAGTACTTC,CASSATSMLAGAKEYF
TRBJ2-5,TRBV11-2,TRBD2,few,TGTGCCAGCAGGTTCTTAGCGGGGGTACAAGAGACCCAGTACTTC,CASRFLAGVQETQYF
TRBJ1-1,TRBV7-8,TRBD1,many,TGTGCCAGCAGCTTGGCGCAGGGGGCGGATATGAACACTGAAGCTTTCTTT,CASSLAQGADMNTEAFF
TRBJ1-6,TRBV7-8,NA,many,TGTGCCAGCAGCCAAAGCGACCCGTGGAAGTCCCTCCACTTT,CASSQSDPWKSLHF
TRBJ2-5,TRBV2,TRBD1,few,TGTGCCAGTTTGACAGGGGGCGCCGAGACCCAGTACTTC,CASLTGGAETQYF
TRBJ1-5,TRBV20-1,TRBD1,NA,TGCAGTGCTAGAACGGACAGGGAGCAGCCCCAGCATTTT,CSARTDREQPQHF
TRBJ2-2,TRBV4-2,TRBD2,NA,TGTGCCAGCAGCAGACCGGATCGGGGGGGTGAGCTGTTTTTT,CASSRPDRGGELFF
TRBJ1-1,TRBV12-3/TRBV12-4,NA,few,TGTGCCAGCAGTTTAGCCCCCAGGGCCGGTGAAGCTTTCTTT,CASSLAPRAGEAFF
TRBJ1-2,TRBV3-1,TRBD1,few,TGTGCCAGCAGCCAAGGGACAGGTTGGGGGACCAACTATGGCTACACCTTC,CASSQGTGWGTNYGYTF
TRBJ1-5,TRBV28,TRBD1,NA,TGTGCCAGCAGTTGGCCCGGGACAGGGGTCAAGCCCCAGCATTTT,CASSWPGTGVKPQHF
TRBJ1-5,TRBV27,NA,NA,TGTGCCAGCAGTTCCTTACCGGGGAAACAGCATTTT,CASSSLPGKQHF
TRBJ2-1,TRBV27,NA,NA,TGTGCCAGCAGTTTATCGAGGGTGAGAGCCGAGAATGAGCAGTTCTTC,CASSLSRVRAENEQFF
TRBJ2-5,TRBV7-7,NA,few,TGTGCTAGCAGCTTAGATGGGGGGCAAGTGGAGACCCAGTACTTC,CASSLDGGQVETQYF
TRBJ1-1,TRBV5-5,TRBD1,NA,TGTGCCAGCAGCTCGGGACAGGGCTTTCCTGAAGCTTTCTTT,CASSSGQGFPEAFF
TRBJ1-1,TRBV7-9,NA,few,TGTGCCAGCAGCTTAGCCGAGGGGACGGGAGAAGCTTTCTTT,CASSLAEGTGEAFF
TRBJ1-1,TRBV5-4,NA,NA,TGTGCCAGCAGCCTTGACAGTTCCACTGAAGCTTTCTTT,CASSLDSSTEAFF
TRBJ1-1,TRBV11-3,NA,few,TGTGCCAGCCCGTTACGCACTGAAGCTTTCTTT,CASPLRTEAFF
TRBJ2-3,TRBV7-8,NA,many,TGTGCCAGCAGCTTAGCATCCGGTGAGGCTCGAGATACGCAGTATTTT,CASSLASGEARDTQYF
TRBJ2-7,TRBV2,TRBD2,few,TGTGCCAGCGAGGGGGCGACTAGCGGGGGCTACGAGCAGTACTTC,CASEGATSGGYEQYF
TRBJ1-2,TRBV20-1,TRBD1,NA,TGCAGTGCTGGGGCACAGGGGGCGAACTATGGCTACACCTTC,CSAGAQGANYGYTF
TRBJ2-6,TRBV7-9,NA,NA,TGTGCCAGCACCACAGCGGTCTCTGGGGCCAACGTCCTGACTTTC,CASTTAVSGANVLTF
TRBJ1-5,TRBV9,NA,NA,TGTGCCAGCAGCTCTCTAGGGGTTAATCAGCCCCAGCATTTT,CASSSLGVNQPQHF
TRBJ1-2,TRBV12-3/TRBV12-4,TRBD1,few,TGTGCCAGCAGGCCACAGGGGACAGCAACAACCTATGGCTACACCTTC,CASRPQGTATTYGYTF
TRBJ1-1,TRBV5-1,NA,NA,TGCGCCAGCAGCACCGGGGGTGTAGAAGCTTTCTTT,CASSTGGVEAFF
TRBJ1-1,TRBV7-2,NA,many,TGTGCCAGCAGCTTAGGGCAGGGCTCTTCGGTTTTCTTT,CASSLGQGSSVFF
TRBJ2-1,TRBV3-1,TRBD2,few,TGTGCCAGCAGCCAAAACATTAGAAGCGGGGTAGAGTTCTTC,CASSQNIRSGVEFF
TRBJ1-1,TRBV7-2,NA,many,TGTGCCAGCAGCCCCAGACAGAACACTGAAGCTTTCTTT,CASSPRQNTEAFF
TRBJ1-4,TRBV7-6,TRBD1,NA,TGTGCCAGCAGCTTAGCGCCGACAGGGTGCGAGGGTGAAAATCTGTTTTTT,CASSLAPTGCEGENLFF
TRBJ2-7,TRBV7-9,TRBD1,NA,TGTGCCAGCTGCTTTGACAGGGCTAGCCCCTACGAGCATTACTTC,CASCFDRASPYEHYF
TRBJ2-2,TRBV12-3/TRBV12-4,TRBD1,few,TGTGCCAGCAGTCCCTGGGACAGGGGATTCGGGGAGCTGTTTTTT,CASSPWDRGFGELFF
TRBJ2-2,TRBV7-2,NA,many,TGTGCCAGCAGCTTAACAGGGTGGTCCGGGGAGCTGTTTTTT,CASSLTGWSGELFF
TRBJ2-1,TRBV11-2,TRBD1,many,TGTGCCAGCAGCCACGGACAGGGGGCGTTTTATGAGCAGTTCTTC,CASSHGQGAFYEQFF
TRBJ2-1,TRBV20-1,TRBD1,NA,TGCAGTGCTACCGACAGGGATAATGAGACGTTCTTC,CSATDRDNETFF
TRBJ2-2,TRBV7-8,NA,few,TGTGCCAGCAGCTTACTGAGGGTAACCGGGGAGCTGTTTTTT,CASSLLRVTGELFF
TRBJ2-3,TRBV20-1,NA,NA,TGCAGTGCTCTAGTTTTGGCAGATACGCAGTATTTT,CSALVLADTQYF
TRBJ1-1,TRBV7-9,NA,NA,TGTGCCAGCAGCTTATCTAGGAGGGACACTGAAGCTTTCTTT,CASSLSRRDTEAFF
TRBJ2-7,TRBV6-6,NA,few,TGTGCCAGCAGTCCGGGTCGATATGATCTCTCCTACGAGCAGTACTTC,CASSPGRYDLSYEQYF
TRBJ2-1,TRBV28,NA,NA,TGTGCCAGCAGCGGAGGACTCAAGCAGTTCTTC,CASSGGLKQFF
TRBJ2-1,TRBV7-9,NA,NA,TGTGCCAGCAGCTTCCTTTCGGGGGCCTACAATGAGCAGTTCTTC,CASSFLSGAYNEQFF
TRBJ2-5,TRBV27,NA,NA,TGTGCCAGCAGATCCGGGGTGGGTCAAGAGACCCAGTACTTC,CASRSGVGQETQYF
TRBJ2-3,TRBV5-1,NA,few,TGCGCCAGCAGCTTGGACCTGAGGACCCTTGCAGATACGCAGTATTTT,CASSLDLRTLADTQYF